The text below deals with one T cell receptor beta chain. CDR3 length equals 15 residues. The germline V gene has CDR1 SGHNT and CDR2 YYREEE (reference sequence). These data are taken from a study of T cell changes during pregnancy in multiple sclerosis. Method: immunoSEQ multiplex PCR; TCRdb's copy keeps in-frame clones and lacks some. The sample consists of some 74,000 clones, 85% to 95% of them appearing once. Sequences were derived from peripheral blood, sampled before pregnancy. The origin of this receptor is a female donor with multiple sclerosis, enrolled in a pregnancy study. V is TRBV5-4 and J is TRBJ2-5, with a possible D match to TRBD2 (6 bases). The tail of the sequence fits TRBJ2-7 better, so the J call may be wrong. CDR3 sequence (DNA): TGTGCCAGCAGCGACGCCGGGACTCGCCTCTACGAGCAGTACTTC. Translating it yields CASSDAGTRLYEQYF.